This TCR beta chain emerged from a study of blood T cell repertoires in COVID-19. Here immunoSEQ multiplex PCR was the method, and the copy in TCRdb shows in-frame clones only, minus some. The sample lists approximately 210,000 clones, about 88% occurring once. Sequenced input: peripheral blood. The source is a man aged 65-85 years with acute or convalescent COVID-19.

CDR3 nucleotides: TGTGCCAGCAGAGCAGGAGGGGCTAATGAAAAACTGTTTTTT. It is translated as CASRAGGANEKLFF. The chain is built from TRBV6-5 and TRBJ1-4, with D possibly matching TRBD1 (5 bases). V lost 6 bases to trimming and J lost 3 bases, with 11 bases between them. The CDR3 has 14 amino acids. The germline V gene has CDR1 MNHEY and CDR2 SVGAGI.